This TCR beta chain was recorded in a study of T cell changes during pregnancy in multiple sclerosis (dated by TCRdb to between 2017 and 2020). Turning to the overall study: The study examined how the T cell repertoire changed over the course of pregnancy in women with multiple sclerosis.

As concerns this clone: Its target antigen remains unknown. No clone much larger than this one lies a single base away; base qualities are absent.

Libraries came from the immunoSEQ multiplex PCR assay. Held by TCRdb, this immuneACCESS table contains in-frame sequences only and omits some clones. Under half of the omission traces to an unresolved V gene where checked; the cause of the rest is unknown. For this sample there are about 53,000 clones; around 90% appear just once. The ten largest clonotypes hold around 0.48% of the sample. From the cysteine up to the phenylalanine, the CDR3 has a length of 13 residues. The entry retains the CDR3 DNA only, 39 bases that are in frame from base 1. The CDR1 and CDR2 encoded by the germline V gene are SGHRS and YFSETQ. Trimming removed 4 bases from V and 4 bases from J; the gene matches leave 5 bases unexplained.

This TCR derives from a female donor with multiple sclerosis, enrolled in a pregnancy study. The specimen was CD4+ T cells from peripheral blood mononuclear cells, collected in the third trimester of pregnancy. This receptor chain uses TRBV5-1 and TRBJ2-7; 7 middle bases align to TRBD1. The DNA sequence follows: TGCGCCAGCAGCCCCGACAGGGTGTACGAGCAGTACTTC. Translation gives CASSPDRVYEQYF.